This T cell receptor (beta chain) is drawn from a study of technical replicates of blood from a handful of donors. Measured with immunoSEQ multiplex PCR; TCRdb has only the in-frame clones, and not every one. This table holds about 75,000 clones, around 97% found once. This clone is a singleton in its sample. The J segment lost 6 bases and the V segment lost 5 bases, leaving 11 bases of the junction unmatched. From germline, CDR1 is MNHEY and CDR2 SMNVEV (reference sequence). The CDR3 has 15 amino acids. The material sequenced was T cells isolated from PBMCs. The rearrangement uses TRBV27 and TRBJ2-7; 9 bases agree with TRBD2. This receptor was taken from a human donor in good health. CDR3 amino acids: CASSLTGTSSGEQYF. Here the CDR3 DNA reads TGTGCCAGCAGTCTAACCGGGACTAGCTCCGGCGAGCAGTACTTC.